This TCR beta chain was identified in a study of early T cells in non-severe SARS-CoV-2 infection. At the level of the study: From unsorted whole blood, bulk RNA was sequenced, and the chains remained unpaired. General study points: The study's VDJdb matching favored anti-spike CD8 responses and missed private and CD4 specificities.

This clonotype was observed many times. Its antigen remains unidentified. Each cDNA molecule carried a unique molecular identifier. TCRdb passed the 5' RACE reads through MiXCR, listing each CDR3 protein once. The sample includes 70,000 to 90,000 distinct CDR3 sequences, less than 20% of them seen just once. V lost 1 base and J 4 bases, leaving 11 bases between the germline ends. Germline assignment: CDR1 SGHNT and CDR2 YYREEE (reference sequence). CDR3 length: 14 amino acids. This receptor was taken from an adult who was a healthcare worker with PCR-confirmed SARS-CoV-2 infection or an uninfected control (not recorded which). The source material was whole blood. V is TRBV5-4 and J is TRBJ1-2; D remains unclear. The CDR3 nucleotides read TGTGCCAGCAGCTTGTTTCAGCTTCCCTATGGCTACACCTTC. Translation gives CASSLFQLPYGYTF.